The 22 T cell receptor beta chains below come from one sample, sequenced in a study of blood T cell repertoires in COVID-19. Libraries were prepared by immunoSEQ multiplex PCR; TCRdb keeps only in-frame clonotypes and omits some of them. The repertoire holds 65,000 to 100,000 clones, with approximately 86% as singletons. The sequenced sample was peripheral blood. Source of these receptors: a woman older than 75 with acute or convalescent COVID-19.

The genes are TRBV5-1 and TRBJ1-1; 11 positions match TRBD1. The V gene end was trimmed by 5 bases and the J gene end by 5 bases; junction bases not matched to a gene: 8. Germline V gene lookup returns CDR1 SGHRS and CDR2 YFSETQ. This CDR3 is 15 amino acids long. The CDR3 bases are TGCGCCAGCAGGATATCCGGGACAGGGGGGACTGAAGCTTTCTTT. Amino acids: CASRISGTGGTEAFF. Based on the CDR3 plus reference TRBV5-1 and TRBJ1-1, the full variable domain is KAGVTQTPRYLIKTRGQQVTLSCSPISGHRSVSWYQQTPGQGLQFLFEYFSETQRNKGNFPGRFSGRQFSNSRSEMNVSTLELGDSALYLCASRISGTGGTEAFFGQGTRLTVV.

The CDR3 DNA reads as TGTGCCAGCAGCCTCAGCGGGGGGACCATATATTTT. Encoded protein: CASSLSGGTIYF. This sequence joins TRBV7-8 and TRBJ1-3, with D perhaps TRBD1 (5 bases). The CDR3 has 12 amino acids. CDR1 and CDR2 (germline): SGHVS, FQNEAQ. V gave up 5 bases and J gave up 10 bases, with 12 bases separating them. Full variable domain (rest looked up from reference TRBV7-8 and TRBJ1-3): GAGVSQSPRYKVAKRGQDVALRCDPISGHVSLFWYQQALGQGPEFLTYFQNEAQLDKSGLPSDRFFAERPEGSVSTLKIQRTQQEDSAVYLCASSLSGGTIYFGEGSWLTVV.

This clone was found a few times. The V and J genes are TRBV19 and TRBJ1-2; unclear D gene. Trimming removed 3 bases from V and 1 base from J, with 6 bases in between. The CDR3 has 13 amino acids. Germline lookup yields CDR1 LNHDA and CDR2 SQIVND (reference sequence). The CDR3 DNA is TGTGCCAGTAGTATCGAGGGTAACTATGGCTACACCTTC. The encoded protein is CASSIEGNYGYTF.

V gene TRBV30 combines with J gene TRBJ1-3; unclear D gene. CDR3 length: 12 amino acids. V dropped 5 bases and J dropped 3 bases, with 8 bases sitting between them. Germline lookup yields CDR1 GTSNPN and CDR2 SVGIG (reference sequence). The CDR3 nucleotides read TGTGCCTGGTCAGGTGGTGGAAACACCATATATTTT. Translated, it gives CAWSGGGNTIYF.

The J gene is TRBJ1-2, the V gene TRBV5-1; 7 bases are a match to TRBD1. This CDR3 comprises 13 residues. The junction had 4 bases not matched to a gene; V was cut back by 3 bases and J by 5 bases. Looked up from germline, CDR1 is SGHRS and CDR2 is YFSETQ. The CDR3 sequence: CASSWDRPYGYTF. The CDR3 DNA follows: TGCGCCAGCAGCTGGGACAGACCTTATGGCTACACCTTC.

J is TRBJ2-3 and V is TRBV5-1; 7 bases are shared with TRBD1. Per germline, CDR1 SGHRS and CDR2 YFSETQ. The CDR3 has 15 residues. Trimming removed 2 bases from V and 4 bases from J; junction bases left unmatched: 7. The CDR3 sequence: CASSFEGADPDTQYF. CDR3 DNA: TGCGCCAGCAGCTTCGAGGGGGCCGATCCAGATACGCAGTATTTT.

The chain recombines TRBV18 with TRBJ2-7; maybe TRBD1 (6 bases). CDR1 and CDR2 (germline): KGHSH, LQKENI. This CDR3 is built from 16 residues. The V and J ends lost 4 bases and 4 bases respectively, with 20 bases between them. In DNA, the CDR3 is TGTGCCAGCTCACAGAACCGGGACACGAAAGTGTACGAGCAGTACTTC. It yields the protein CASSQNRDTKVYEQYF.

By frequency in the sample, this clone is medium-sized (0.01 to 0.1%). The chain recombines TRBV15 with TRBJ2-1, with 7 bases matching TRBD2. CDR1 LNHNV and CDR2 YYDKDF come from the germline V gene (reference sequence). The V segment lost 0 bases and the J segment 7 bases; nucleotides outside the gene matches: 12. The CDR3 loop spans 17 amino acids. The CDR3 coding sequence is TGTGCCACCAGCAGAGATCGGAGGCTAGCGGTAACGAATGAGCAGTTCTTC. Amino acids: CATSRDRRLAVTNEQFF.

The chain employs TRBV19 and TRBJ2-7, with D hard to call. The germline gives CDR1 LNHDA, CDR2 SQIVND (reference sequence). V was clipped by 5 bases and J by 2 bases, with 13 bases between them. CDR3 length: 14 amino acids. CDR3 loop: CASSAVGHTYEQYF. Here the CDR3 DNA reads TGTGCCAGTAGTGCCGTTGGGCATACCTACGAGCAGTACTTC. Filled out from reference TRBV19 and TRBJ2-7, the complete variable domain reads DGGITQSPKYLFRKEGQNVTLSCEQNLNHDAMYWYRQDPGQGLRLIYYSQIVNDFQKGDIAEGYSVSREKKESFPLTVTSAQKNPTAFYLCASSAVGHTYEQYFGPGTRLTVT.

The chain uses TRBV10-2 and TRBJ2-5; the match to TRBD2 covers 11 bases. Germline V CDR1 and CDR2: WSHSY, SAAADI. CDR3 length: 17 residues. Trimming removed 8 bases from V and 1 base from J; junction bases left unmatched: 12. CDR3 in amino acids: CASRGLGLAGLQETQYF. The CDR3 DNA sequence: TGCGCCAGCCGTGGATTAGGACTAGCGGGCCTCCAAGAGACCCAGTACTTC.

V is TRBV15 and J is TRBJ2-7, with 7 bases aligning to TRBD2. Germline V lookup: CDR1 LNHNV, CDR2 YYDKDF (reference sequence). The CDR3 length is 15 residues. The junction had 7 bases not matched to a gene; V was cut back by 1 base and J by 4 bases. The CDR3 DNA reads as TGTGCCACCAGCAGAGGTTCGACTAGCCAATACGAGCAGTACTTC. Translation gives CATSRGSTSQYEQYF.

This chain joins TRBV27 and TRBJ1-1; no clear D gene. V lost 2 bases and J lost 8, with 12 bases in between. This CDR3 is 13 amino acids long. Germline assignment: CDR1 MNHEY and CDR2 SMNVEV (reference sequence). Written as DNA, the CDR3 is TGTGCCAGCAGTTTAAGCGGGGTCCCCGAAGCTTTCTTT. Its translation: CASSLSGVPEAFF.

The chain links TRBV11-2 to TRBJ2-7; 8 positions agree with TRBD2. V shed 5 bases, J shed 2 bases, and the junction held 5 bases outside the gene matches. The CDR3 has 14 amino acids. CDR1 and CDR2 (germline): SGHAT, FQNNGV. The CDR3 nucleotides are TGTGCCAGCAGCCCTAGCGGGCTCCCCTACGAGCAGTACTTC. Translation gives CASSPSGLPYEQYF.

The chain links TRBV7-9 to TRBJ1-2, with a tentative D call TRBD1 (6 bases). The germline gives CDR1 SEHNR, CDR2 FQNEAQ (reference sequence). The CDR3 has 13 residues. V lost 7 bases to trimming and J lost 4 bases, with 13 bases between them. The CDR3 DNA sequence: TGTGCCAGCAAATCGGACAGTAGCTATGGCTACACCTTC. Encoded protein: CASKSDSSYGYTF. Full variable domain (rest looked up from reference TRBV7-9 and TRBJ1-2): DTGVSQNPRHKITKRGQNVTFRCDPISEHNRLYWYRQTLGQGPEFLTYFQNEAQLEKSRLLSDRFSAERPKGSFSTLEIQRTEQGDSAMYLCASKSDSSYGYTFGSGTRLTVV.

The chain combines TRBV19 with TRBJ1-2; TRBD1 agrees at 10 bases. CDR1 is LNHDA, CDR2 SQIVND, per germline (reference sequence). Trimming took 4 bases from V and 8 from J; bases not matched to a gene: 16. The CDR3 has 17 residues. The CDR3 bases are TGTGCCAGTAGTACCCTGGACAGGGGGGACATTAAAAGGGGCTACACCTTC. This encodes CASSTLDRGDIKRGYTF.

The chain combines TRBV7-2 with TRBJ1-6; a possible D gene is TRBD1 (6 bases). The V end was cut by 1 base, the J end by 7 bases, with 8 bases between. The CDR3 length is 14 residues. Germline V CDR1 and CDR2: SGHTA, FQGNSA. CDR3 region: CASSLVQGNSPLHF. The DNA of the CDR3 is TGTGCCAGCAGCTTAGTACAGGGAAATTCACCCCTCCACTTT. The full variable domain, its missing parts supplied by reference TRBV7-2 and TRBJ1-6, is GAGVSQSPSNKVTEKGKDVELRCDPISGHTALYWYRQSLGQGLEFLIYFQGNSAPDKSGLPSDRFSAERTGGSVSTLTIQRTQQEDSAVYLCASSLVQGNSPLHFGNGTRLTVT.

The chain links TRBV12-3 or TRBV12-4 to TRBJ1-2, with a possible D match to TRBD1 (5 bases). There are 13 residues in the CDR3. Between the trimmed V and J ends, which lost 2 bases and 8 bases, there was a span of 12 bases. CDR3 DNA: TGTGCCAGCAGTTTAAACCCGGGGGACGGCTACACCTTC. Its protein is CASSLNPGDGYTF.

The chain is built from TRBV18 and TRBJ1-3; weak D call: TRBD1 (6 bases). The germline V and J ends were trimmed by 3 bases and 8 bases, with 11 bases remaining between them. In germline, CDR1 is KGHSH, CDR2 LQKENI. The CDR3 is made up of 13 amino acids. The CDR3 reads CASSPDRKDTIYF. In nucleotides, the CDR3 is TGTGCCAGCTCACCCGACAGGAAGGACACCATATATTTT.

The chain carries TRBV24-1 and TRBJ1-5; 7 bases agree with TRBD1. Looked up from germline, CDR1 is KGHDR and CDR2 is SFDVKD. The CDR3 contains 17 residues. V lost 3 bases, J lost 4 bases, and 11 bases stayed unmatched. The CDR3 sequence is CATSDQDRVTLNQPQHF. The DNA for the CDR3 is TGTGCCACCAGTGATCAAGACAGGGTGACCCTAAATCAGCCCCAGCATTTT.

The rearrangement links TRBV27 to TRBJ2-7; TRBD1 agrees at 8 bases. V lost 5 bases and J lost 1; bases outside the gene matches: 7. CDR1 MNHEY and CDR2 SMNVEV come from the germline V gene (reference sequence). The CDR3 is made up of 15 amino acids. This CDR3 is CASSRTRGLSYEQYF. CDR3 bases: TGTGCCAGCAGTCGAACCAGGGGGCTATCCTACGAGCAGTACTTC.

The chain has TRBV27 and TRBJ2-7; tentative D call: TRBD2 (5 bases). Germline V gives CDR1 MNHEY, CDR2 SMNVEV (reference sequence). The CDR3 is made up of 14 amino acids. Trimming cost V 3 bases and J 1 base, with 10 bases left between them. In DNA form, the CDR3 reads TGTGCCAGCAGTTTTTCGGGGATATCCTACGAGCAGTACTTC. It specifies CASSFSGISYEQYF.

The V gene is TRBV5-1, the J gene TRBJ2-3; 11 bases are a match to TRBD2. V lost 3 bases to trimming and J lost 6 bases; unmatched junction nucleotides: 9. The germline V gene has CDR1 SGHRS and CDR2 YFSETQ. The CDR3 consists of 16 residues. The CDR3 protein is CASSSLSGGAKDTQYF. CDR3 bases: TGCGCCAGCAGCTCACTTAGCGGGGGGGCCAAGGATACGCAGTATTTT.